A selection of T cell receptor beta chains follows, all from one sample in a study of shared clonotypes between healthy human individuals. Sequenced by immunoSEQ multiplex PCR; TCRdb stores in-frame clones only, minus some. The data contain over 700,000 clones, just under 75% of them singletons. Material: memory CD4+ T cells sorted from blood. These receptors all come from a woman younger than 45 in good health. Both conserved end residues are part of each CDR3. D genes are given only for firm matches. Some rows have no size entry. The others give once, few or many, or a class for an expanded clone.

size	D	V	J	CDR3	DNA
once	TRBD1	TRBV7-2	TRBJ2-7	CASSLRTGSLSYEQYF	TGTGCCAGCAGCTTACGGACAGGTTCCCTCTCCTACGAGCAGTACTTC
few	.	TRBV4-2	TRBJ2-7	CASSQGGFSSYEQYF	TGTGCCAGCAGCCAAGGCGGCTTTAGCTCCTACGAGCAGTACTTC
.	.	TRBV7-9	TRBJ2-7	CASNKMGGHEQYF	TGTGCCAGCAACAAAATGGGGGGCCACGAGCAGTACTTC
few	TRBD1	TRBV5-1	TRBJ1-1	CASSVGLTGANTEAFF	TGCGCCAGCAGCGTGGGCCTGACAGGGGCAAACACTGAAGCTTTCTTT
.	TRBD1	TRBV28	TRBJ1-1	CASSRRDRAVGAFF	TGTGCCAGCAGCCGCCGGGACAGGGCCGTGGGAGCTTTCTTT
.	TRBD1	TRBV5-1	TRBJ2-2	CASSPGTGGTGELFF	TGCGCCAGCAGCCCAGGGACAGGAGGCACCGGGGAGCTGTTTTTT
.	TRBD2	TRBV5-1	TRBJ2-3	CASSPPGGTSDTQYF	TGCGCCAGCAGCCCTCCGGGGGGGACCTCAGATACGCAGTATTTT
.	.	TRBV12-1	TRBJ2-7	CASNPTLQGYEQYF	TGTGCCAGCAACCCGACCCTCCAGGGGTACGAGCAGTACTTC
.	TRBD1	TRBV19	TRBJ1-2	CASSTGTGIFNYGYTF	TGTGCCAGTAGTACCGGGACAGGGATTTTTAACTATGGCTACACCTTC
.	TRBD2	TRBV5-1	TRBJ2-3	CASSRVTSGRADTQYF	TGCGCCAGCAGCAGGGTGACTAGCGGGAGGGCAGATACGCAGTATTTT
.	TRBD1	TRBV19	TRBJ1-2	CANSTGGNYGYTF	TGTGCCAATTCGACAGGGGGTAACTATGGCTACACCTTC
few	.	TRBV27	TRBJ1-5	CASSLYRGGNQPQHF	TGTGCCAGCAGTTTATACAGAGGGGGCAATCAGCCCCAGCATTTT
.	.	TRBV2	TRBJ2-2	CASIRQSGTGELFF	TGTGCCAGCATCCGCCAGAGCGGGACCGGGGAGCTGTTTTTT
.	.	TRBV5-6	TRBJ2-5	CASSLYLPGVAETQYF	TGTGCCAGCAGCCTTTACCTTCCCGGGGTGGCAGAGACCCAGTACTTC
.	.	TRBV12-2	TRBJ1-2	CASRLGWRTGTFNGYTF	TGTGCAAGTCGCTTGGGGTGGAGGACAGGGACCTTTAATGGCTACACCTTC
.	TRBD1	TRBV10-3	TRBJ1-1	CAIRAGTGGDAFF	TGTGCCATCAGAGCCGGGACAGGGGGCGATGCTTTCTTT
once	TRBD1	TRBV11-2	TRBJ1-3	CASSASTGGSGNTIYF	TGTGCCAGCAGCGCCTCGACAGGGGGCTCTGGAAACACCATATATTTT
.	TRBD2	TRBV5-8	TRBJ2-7	CASNKGTGTSISYEQYF	TGTGCCAGCAATAAAGGAACCGGGACTAGCATCTCCTACGAGCAGTACTTC
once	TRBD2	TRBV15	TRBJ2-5	CATSRDPLAGSMGETQYF	TGTGCCACCAGCAGAGATCCCCTAGCGGGCTCAATGGGGGAGACCCAGTACTTC
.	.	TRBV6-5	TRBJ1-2	CASSYFMGAGYTF	TGTGCCAGCAGTTACTTTATGGGTGCTGGCTACACCTTC
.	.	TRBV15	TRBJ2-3	CATRFSSTDTQYF	TGTGCCACCAGATTTTCTAGCACAGATACGCAGTATTTT
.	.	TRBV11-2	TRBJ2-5	CASSLVSEETQYF	TGTGCCAGCAGCTTAGTTAGTGAGGAGACCCAGTACTTC